This T cell receptor beta chain originates from a study of spatial heterogeneity in lung cancer. Study-wide findings and caveats: At tumor resection, ubiquitous expanded TCRs were detected in blood more often than later.

CDR1 is SGHTA and CDR2 is FQGTGA in the germline V gene. The CDR3 loop spans 16 amino acids. Unmatched junction bases numbered 4, after V lost 4 bases and J lost 2 bases. This clonotype was seen at least ten times. The antigen remains unidentified. Time point reported: sample taken at primary tumor resection. The donors comprised 70 to 85 untreated early-stage non-small cell lung cancer patients. The sequenced material consisted of unsorted whole RNA from tumor, nontumor lung or frozen PBMC. The study tagged each TCR cDNA molecule with a unique molecular identifier. One entry per CDR3 protein results from TCRdb running MiXCR on the 5' RACE reads. Found here are 20,000 to 25,000 distinct CDR3 sequences, under 4% of them singletons; the top ten hold under 35%.

Specimen: PBMCs, collected at surgery. The receptor was derived from a female donor with early-stage non-small cell lung cancer. The chain recombines TRBV7-3 with TRBJ2-6, with 8 nucleotides matching TRBD1. The DNA for the CDR3 is TGTGCCAGCAGCTCGCGGACAGGGACTGGGGCCAACGTCCTGACTTTC. Amino acid sequence: CASSSRTGTGANVLTF.